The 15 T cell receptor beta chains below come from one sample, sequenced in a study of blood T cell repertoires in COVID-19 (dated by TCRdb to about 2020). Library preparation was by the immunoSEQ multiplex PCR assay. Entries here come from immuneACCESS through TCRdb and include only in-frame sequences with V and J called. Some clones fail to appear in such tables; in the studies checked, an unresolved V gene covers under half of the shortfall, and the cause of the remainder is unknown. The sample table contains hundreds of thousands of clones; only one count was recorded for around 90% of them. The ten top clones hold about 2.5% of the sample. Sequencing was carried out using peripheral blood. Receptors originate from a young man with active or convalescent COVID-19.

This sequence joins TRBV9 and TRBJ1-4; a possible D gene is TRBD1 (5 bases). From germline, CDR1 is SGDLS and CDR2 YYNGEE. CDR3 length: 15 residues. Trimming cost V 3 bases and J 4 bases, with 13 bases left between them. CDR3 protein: CASSEGGASNEKLFF. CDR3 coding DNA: TGTGCCAGCAGCGAAGGCGGGGCGAGTAATGAAAAACTGTTTTTT.

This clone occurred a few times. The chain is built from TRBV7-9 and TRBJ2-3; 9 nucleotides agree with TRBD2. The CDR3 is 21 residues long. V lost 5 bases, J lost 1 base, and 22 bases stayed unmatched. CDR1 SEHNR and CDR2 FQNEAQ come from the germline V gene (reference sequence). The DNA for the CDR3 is TGTGCCAGCAGCAGGTTCATGGGTCTAGCGGGACATGTCGAACGCACAGATACGCAGTATTTT. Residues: CASSRFMGLAGHVERTDTQYF. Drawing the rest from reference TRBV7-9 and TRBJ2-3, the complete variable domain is DTGVSQNPRHKITKRGQNVTFRCDPISEHNRLYWYRQTLGQGPEFLTYFQNEAQLEKSRLLSDRFSAERPKGSFSTLEIQRTEQGDSAMYLCASSRFMGLAGHVERTDTQYFGPGTRLTVL.

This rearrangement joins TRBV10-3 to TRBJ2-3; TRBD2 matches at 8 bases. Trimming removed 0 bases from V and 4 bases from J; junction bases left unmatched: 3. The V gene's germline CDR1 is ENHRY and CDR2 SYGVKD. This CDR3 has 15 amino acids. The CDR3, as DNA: TGTGCCATCAGTGAGTCCAGCGGGAGTGCAGATACGCAGTATTTT. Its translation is CAISESSGSADTQYF.

CDR3 amino acids: CASGLARTGELFF. In DNA form, the CDR3 reads TGTGCTAGTGGTTTGGCGAGGACCGGGGAGCTGTTTTTT. The V call is TRBV12-5, the J call TRBJ2-2; D not resolved. Germline V lookup: CDR1 LGHNT, CDR2 FRNRAP. Trimming left V 1 base short and J 5 bases short, with 5 bases between. CDR3 length equals 13 residues.

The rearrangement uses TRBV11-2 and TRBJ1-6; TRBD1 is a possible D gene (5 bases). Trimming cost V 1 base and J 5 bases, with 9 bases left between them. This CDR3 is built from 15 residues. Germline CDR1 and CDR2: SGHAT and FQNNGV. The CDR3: CASSLGTLDNSPLHF. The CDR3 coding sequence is TGTGCCAGCAGCTTAGGGACACTGGATAATTCACCCCTCCACTTT.

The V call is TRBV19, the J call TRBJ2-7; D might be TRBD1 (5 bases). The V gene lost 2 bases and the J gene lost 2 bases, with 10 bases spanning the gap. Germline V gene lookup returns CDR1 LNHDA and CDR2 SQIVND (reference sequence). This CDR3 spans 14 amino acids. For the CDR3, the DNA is TGTGCCAGTAGTATACAGGGTTACGCCTACGAGCAGTACTTC. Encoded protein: CASSIQGYAYEQYF.

The CDR3 region is CASRPGGSGRTGELFF. As DNA, the CDR3 is TGTGCCAGCAGGCCCGGGGGTAGCGGGAGGACCGGGGAGCTGTTTTTT. The chain is built from TRBV6-4 and TRBJ2-2; TRBD2 matches at 10 bases. Germline assignment: CDR1 MRHNA and CDR2 SNTAGT. The junction had 9 bases not matched to a gene; V was cut back by 6 bases and J by 5 bases. This CDR3 has 16 amino acids.

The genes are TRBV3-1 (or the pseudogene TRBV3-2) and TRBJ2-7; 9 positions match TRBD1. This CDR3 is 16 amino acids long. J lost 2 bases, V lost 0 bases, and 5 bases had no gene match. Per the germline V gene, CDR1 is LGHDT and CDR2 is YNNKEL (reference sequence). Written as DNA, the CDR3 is TGTGCCAGCAGCCAAGATCCCGGGACAGGGACCTACGAGCAGTACTTC. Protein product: CASSQDPGTGTYEQYF.

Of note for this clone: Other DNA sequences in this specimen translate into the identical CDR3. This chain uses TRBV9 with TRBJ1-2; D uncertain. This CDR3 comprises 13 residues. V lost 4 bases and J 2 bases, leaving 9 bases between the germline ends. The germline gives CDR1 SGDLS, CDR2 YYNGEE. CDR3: CASSPDSNYGYTF. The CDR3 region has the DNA TGTGCCAGCAGCCCGGACTCAAACTATGGCTACACCTTC.

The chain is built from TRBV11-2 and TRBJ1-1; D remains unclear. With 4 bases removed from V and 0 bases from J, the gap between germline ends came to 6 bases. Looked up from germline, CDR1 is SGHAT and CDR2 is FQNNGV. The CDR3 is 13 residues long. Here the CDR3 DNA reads TGTGCCAGCAGCTCTATCATGAACACTGAAGCTTTCTTT. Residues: CASSSIMNTEAFF. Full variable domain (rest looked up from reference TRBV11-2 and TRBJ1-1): EAGVAQSPRYKIIEKRQSVAFWCNPISGHATLYWYQQILGQGPKLLIQFQNNGVVDDSQLPKDRFSAERLKGVDSTLKIQPAKLEDSAVYLCASSSIMNTEAFFGQGTRLTVV.

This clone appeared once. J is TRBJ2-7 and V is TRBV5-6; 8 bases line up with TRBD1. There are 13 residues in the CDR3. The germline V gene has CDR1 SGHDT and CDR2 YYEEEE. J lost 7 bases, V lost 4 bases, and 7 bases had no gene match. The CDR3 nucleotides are TGTGCCAGCAGCCTTGCCCACAGGGGGGAGCAGTACTTC. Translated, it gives CASSLAHRGEQYF.

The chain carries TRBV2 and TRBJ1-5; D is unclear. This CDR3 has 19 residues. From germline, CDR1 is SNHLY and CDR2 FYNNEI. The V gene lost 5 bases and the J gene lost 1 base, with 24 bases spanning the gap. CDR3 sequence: CASSTSLAHLELSNQPQHF. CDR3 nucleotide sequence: TGTGCCAGCAGTACATCCCTTGCACACCTTGAATTAAGCAATCAGCCCCAGCATTTT.

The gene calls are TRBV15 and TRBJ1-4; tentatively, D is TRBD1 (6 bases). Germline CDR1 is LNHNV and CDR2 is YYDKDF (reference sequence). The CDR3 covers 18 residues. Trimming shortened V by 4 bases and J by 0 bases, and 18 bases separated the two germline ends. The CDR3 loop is CATSKNLGQTATNEKLFF. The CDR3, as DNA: TGTGCCACCAGCAAAAACCTCGGACAGACGGCAACTAATGAAAAACTGTTTTTT.

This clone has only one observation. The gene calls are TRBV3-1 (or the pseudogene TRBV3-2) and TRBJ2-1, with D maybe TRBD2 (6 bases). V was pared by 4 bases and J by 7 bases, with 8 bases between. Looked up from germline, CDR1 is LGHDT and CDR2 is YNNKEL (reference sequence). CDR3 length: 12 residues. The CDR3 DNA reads TGTGCCAGCAGCCCTGGGAGGAATGAGCAGTTCTTC. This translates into CASSPGRNEQFF.

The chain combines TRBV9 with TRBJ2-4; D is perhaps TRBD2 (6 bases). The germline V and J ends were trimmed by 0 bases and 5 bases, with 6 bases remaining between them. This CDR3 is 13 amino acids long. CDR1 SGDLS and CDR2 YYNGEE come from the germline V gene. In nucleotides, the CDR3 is TGTGCCAGCAGCGTAGGCGGGGAAAACATTCAGTACTTC. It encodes CASSVGGENIQYF. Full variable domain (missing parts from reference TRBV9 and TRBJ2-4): DSGVTQTPKHLITATGQRVTLRCSPRSGDLSVYWYQQSLDQGLQFLIQYYNGEERAKGNILERFSAQQFPDLHSELNLSSLELGDSALYFCASSVGGENIQYFGAGTRLSVL.